These T cell receptor beta chains were read from a single sample in a study of shared T cell receptors in the human thymus. Generated by immunoSEQ multiplex PCR, the TCRdb table keeps only in-frame clones and is missing some. The table has about 660,000 clones, 70% to 90% seen once; the top ten hold roughly 0.0087%. This sample also belongs to another study, concerning human thymus T cells.

Sample: thymocytes. The receptors were gathered from a boy under three years old with a congenital heart defect. Both conserved end residues are part of each CDR3. Each record gives: clone size, J gene, V gene, D gene, CDR3 DNA, CDR3 protein. A D gene is named only where the DNA matches it firmly. Clone size, where shown, is once, few, many, or a class for clones that have expanded.

-,TRBJ1-6,TRBV6-1,-,TGTGCCAGCAGCAAACAGGGAGCGAGTGATTCACCCCTCCACTTT,CASSKQGASDSPLHF
-,TRBJ1-1,TRBV6-1,-,TGTGCCTTAGGGAGGGTCGGGAGGGAAGCTTTCTTT,CALGRVGREAFF
-,TRBJ2-7,TRBV14,TRBD1,TGTGCCAGCAGCCCCCGCCCCATGACAGGGAGCTCCTACGAGCAGTACTTC,CASSPRPMTGSSYEQYF
-,TRBJ2-2,TRBV4-3,-,TGCGCCAGCAGCCAATATGTCCAGGCAAACACCGGGGAGCTGTTTTTT,CASSQYVQANTGELFF
-,TRBJ2-7,TRBV6-1,TRBD1,TGTGCCAGCAGTGAAGACAGGGGATACGAGCAGTACTTC,CASSEDRGYEQYF
-,TRBJ2-5,TRBV10-3,-,TGTGCCATCAGTGAGTTTTTCGTCAGACAAGAGACCCAGTACTTC,CAISEFFVRQETQYF
-,TRBJ1-1,TRBV5-1,TRBD1,TGCGCCAGCAGGGACAGGGGGAACACTGAAGCTTTCTTT,CASRDRGNTEAFF
-,TRBJ2-7,TRBV28,-,TGTGCCAGCAGTTCCAACGAGCAGTACTTC,CASSSNEQYF
-,TRBJ2-7,TRBV5-1,-,TGCGCCAGCAGCTTGGTGATAGGGGGTTACGAGCAGTACTTC,CASSLVIGGYEQYF
-,TRBJ1-2,TRBV4-3,-,TGCGCCAGCAGCCAAGGGACAGCCTGGGGCTATGGCTACACCTTC,CASSQGTAWGYGYTF
-,TRBJ2-1,TRBV7-8,TRBD2,TGTGCCAGCAGCTTTTCGACTAGCGGGATCCCCAATGAGCAGTTCTTC,CASSFSTSGIPNEQFF
-,TRBJ2-3,TRBV6-6,TRBD1,TGTGCCAGCAGAGGGACAGGGGGAGAGGGGACAGATACGCAGTATTTT,CASRGTGGEGTDTQYF
-,TRBJ1-2,TRBV10-3,TRBD1,TGTGCCATCAATCAACCGGGACAGGGCACGGTAGGCTACACCTTC,CAINQPGQGTVGYTF
-,TRBJ1-5,TRBV19,-,TGTGCCAGTAGTATAGAACAGAGCAATCAGCCCCAGCATTTT,CASSIEQSNQPQHF
-,TRBJ1-1,TRBV29-1,-,TGCAGCGTTGAATACGCCCTCAGGGGACTAATGAACACTGAAGCTTTCTTT,CSVEYALRGLMNTEAFF
-,TRBJ2-3,TRBV30,-,TGTGCCTGGAGTTCGGGGGAAACAGATACGCAGTATTTT,CAWSSGETDTQYF
-,TRBJ2-7,TRBV12-5,TRBD1,TGTGCTAGTGGTTTGGAGAGTTCGGGGGTGGACAGGGGATTCTACGAGCAGTACTTC,CASGLESSGVDRGFYEQYF
-,TRBJ2-3,TRBV5-1,-,TGCGCCAGCAGCTCACTGGAATTGACTCTTAGCGCAGATACGCAGTATTTT,CASSSLELTLSADTQYF
-,TRBJ2-2,TRBV7-9,TRBD1,TGTGCCAGCAGCCTGGACAGGATAAGCACCGGGGAGCTGTTTTTT,CASSLDRISTGELFF
-,TRBJ2-1,TRBV9,TRBD1,TGTGCCAGCAGCTTACGGACAGGGATGGCCTACAATGAGCAGTTCTTC,CASSLRTGMAYNEQFF
-,TRBJ1-6,TRBV7-2,-,TGTGCCAGCAGCTCTAGACAGGACGCGGCTTCACCCCTCCACTTT,CASSSRQDAASPLHF
-,TRBJ2-7,TRBV2,-,TGTGCCAGCGACACTGTGGGGACAAAAGACTACGAGCAGTACTTC,CASDTVGTKDYEQYF
-,TRBJ1-2,TRBV20-1,-,TGCAGTGCTAGAGATTCGGGTGGCTACACCTTC,CSARDSGGYTF
-,TRBJ1-2,TRBV2,-,TGTGCCAGCAGTGAAGCGCCTAAACCGGGACACCAGTATGGCTACACCTTC,CASSEAPKPGHQYGYTF
-,TRBJ1-2,TRBV9,-,TGTGCCAGCAGCCCCCGGGTCGGGGGTGGGTGGGAGTACTATGGCTACACCTTC,CASSPRVGGGWEYYGYTF
-,TRBJ1-5,TRBV29-1,-,TGCAGCGTTGAAACGGGATGGAATCAGCCCCAGCATTTT,CSVETGWNQPQHF
once,TRBJ1-1,TRBV11-2,TRBD1,TGTGCCAGCAGCTCAGGGGGCGCGGAGGATTGCGGTGAAGCTTTCTTT,CASSSGGAEDCGEAFF
-,TRBJ2-7,TRBV19,TRBD2,TGTGCCAGTAGTATGACACCGGGACTAGCGTACCCCTACGAGCAGTACTTC,CASSMTPGLAYPYEQYF
-,TRBJ2-3,TRBV28,-,TGTGCCAGCAGGAGGAGACTCACAGATACGCAGTATTTT,CASRRRLTDTQYF
-,TRBJ1-2,TRBV29-1,-,TGCAGCGTTGCCGGACAGCGCGGCTACACCTTC,CSVAGQRGYTF
-,TRBJ2-7,TRBV7-9,-,TGTGCCAGCAGCCCGCTGGCCTCACCGTATCACTCCTACGAGCAGTACTTC,CASSPLASPYHSYEQYF
-,TRBJ2-5,TRBV28,-,TGTGCCAGCAGTTTAAACCGGGACTTGGAAGAGACCCAGTACTTC,CASSLNRDLEETQYF
-,TRBJ2-7,TRBV4-3,-,TGCGCCAGCAGCCAATTATTCCCTTCTGGGCCCAGGGGCCCAAACCAAGTGTGCGAGCAGTACTTC,CASSQLFPSGPRGPNQVCEQYF
-,TRBJ1-6,TRBV4-1,-,TGCGCCAGCAGCCAAGATAGCAGGACACCGAGCTCAAATTCACCCCTCCACTTT,CASSQDSRTPSSNSPLHF
once,TRBJ1-1,TRBV4-3,TRBD1,TGCGCCAGCAGACGATGGACAGGGTGCCGGCGAAACACTGAAGCTTTCTTT,CASRRWTGCRRNTEAFF
-,TRBJ2-7,TRBV4-3,TRBD2,TGCGCCAGCAGCCAACTACTAGCGGGCGAGCAGTACTTC,CASSQLLAGEQYF
few,TRBJ1-5,TRBV4-3,TRBD1,TGCGCCAGCAGCGGGGACAGGGGATATCAGCCCCAGCATTTT,CASSGDRGYQPQHF
-,TRBJ2-7,TRBV15,TRBD1,TGTGCCACCAGCAGGGAGGGACAGGGGGAAAACGAGCAGTACTTC,CATSREGQGENEQYF
-,TRBJ2-5,TRBV7-8,-,TGTGCCAGCAGCTTAGACCCCCAGGGCGCACAAGAGACCCAGTACTTC,CASSLDPQGAQETQYF
-,TRBJ2-7,TRBV11-2,TRBD2,TGTGCCAGCAGCTCAGTAAATAGCGGGAGGGCCGGCTACGAGCAGTACTTC,CASSSVNSGRAGYEQYF
once,TRBJ2-3,TRBV5-4,-,TGTGCCAGCAGCTTGGGGGAGGGCACAGATACGCAGTATTTT,CASSLGEGTDTQYF
few,TRBJ2-3,TRBV4-3,-,TGCGCCAGCAGCCAATATCCAGATACGCAGTATTTT,CASSQYPDTQYF
-,TRBJ1-5,TRBV28,-,TGTGCCAGCAGTTTAAGGGGATTAGGGCCCAATCAGCCCCAGCATTTT,CASSLRGLGPNQPQHF
-,TRBJ2-7,TRBV14,TRBD2,TGTGCCAGCAGCCATGCTCACGGAGCGGGAGGGTTGGCCTACGAGCAGTACTTC,CASSHAHGAGGLAYEQYF
-,TRBJ2-1,TRBV27,TRBD2,TGTGCCAGCAGTTCACAAGCTAGCGGGGTAAACAATGAGCAGTTCTTC,CASSSQASGVNNEQFF
-,TRBJ2-7,TRBV5-6,-,TGTGCCAGCAGTTTTACAGATTATTCTTACTACGAGCAGTACTTC,CASSFTDYSYYEQYF
once,TRBJ1-1,TRBV28,-,TGTGCCAGCAGTTTGCAGGTACCACGGAACACTGAAGCTTTCTTT,CASSLQVPRNTEAFF